The present T cell receptor beta chain was sequenced within a study of T cells in Graves' hyperthyroidism and ophthalmopathy. About the research overall: Staff took peripheral blood when the initial diagnosis was made, before any treatment began. Study results and caveats: Among thyroid clonotypes expanded above 0.001, most also appeared in blood. The model predicted ophthalmopathy a median roughly 6.5 months before onset.

This clonotype was found many times. The antigen remains undetermined. This CDR3 is 13 amino acids long. V lost 0 bases and J lost 5, with 8 bases in between. Germline CDR1 reads SGDLS; CDR2 reads YYNGEE. Researchers took RNA transcripts and amplified the TCR beta CDR3 regions from them. TCR CDR3 underwent first-round RT-PCR with the HTBI primer set. TCRdb processed the multiplex PCR reads anew with MiXCR; each CDR3 protein has one entry. This repertoire shows 700,000 or so distinct CDR3 sequences, approximately 15% found once; its top ten account for approximately 13%. Under 3 months was the duration of disease in ophthalmopathy patients, who also had a Clinical Activity Score of at least 3 and a NOSPECS grade of at least 4.

The sample taken for sequencing was blood. The rearrangement links TRBV9 to TRBJ2-5; no clear D. This TCR came from a woman aged 45-60 years with Graves' ophthalmopathy. The CDR3 nucleotides read TGTGCCAGCAGCGTAGAGCTGGGGGAGACCCAGTACTTC. Its protein is CASSVELGETQYF.